Here is one T cell receptor beta chain with its context. This clonotype has at least ten counts. Its antigen remains undetermined. No base-level quality is on record; no much larger clone is a single base apart. This entry comes from a study of regulatory T cells in long-lasting Graves disease (dated by TCRdb to about 2021). At the level of the whole study: Patients with newly diagnosed Graves' disease had been on antithyroid drugs for under 3 months. Peripheral blood TCR sequencing and RNA sequencing compared persistent Graves' disease patients with newly diagnosed Graves' disease patients. A total of roughly 33 samples were covered by TCR sequencing, comprising some 13 persistent and about 20 newly diagnosed Graves' disease patients. The study was conducted in China and was registered as a clinical trial.

Reading the label with the study, this specimen's time point is: newly diagnosed GD, antithyroid drugs for less than 3 months. For both TCR sequencing and RNA sequencing, RNA was extracted from PBMCs using TRIzol. The diagnosis of Graves' disease followed American Thyroid Association guidelines. Patients for the study were recruited at an endocrinology department in Xi'an, China. Each patient gave approximately 9.7 milliliters of peripheral blood, collected in an EDTA anticoagulant tube. Ficoll Paque Plus density gradient separation was used to isolate PBMCs, and no further T cell sorting was performed. RNA quality was checked with an Agilent 2100 Bioanalyzer and agarose gel, and concentration with a NanoDrop 2000. What the authors observed across the whole study: Preferential use of TRBV28, TRBJ1-2 and TRBJ2-5 was observed in persistent disease, whereas TRBV20-1 and TRBJ2-1 were favored in newly diagnosed disease. A larger number of public clonotypes was shared among persistent patients (about 2,700) than among newly diagnosed patients (roughly 1,000). Lower TCR Shannon entropy and fewer highly expanded clones were observed in persistent Graves' disease patients than in newly diagnosed patients, which suggested clonal expansion. Sequencing and analysis were restricted to the TCR beta chain. Because the primary lesion, thyroid tissue, could not be accessed, the study looked at peripheral blood alone. As a limitation, the authors acknowledged that the small sample size may reduce accuracy.

The library relied on multiplex PCR. Instrument used: Illumina HiSeq 4000. TCR beta libraries were built with iRepertoire HTBI primers and Arm-PCR amplification of CDR3 regions. PCR products were gel purified before sequencing. The authors' analysis ran thus. Gene usage analysis of CDR3 amino acid clonotypes relied on the approximately 68 TRBV and 15 or so TRBJ segments identified across samples. COPE and FqMerger were used to merge the filtered high-quality paired reads into contigs. BLAST was used to align contigs to IMGT TRBV, TRBD and TRBJ reference genes, and CDR3 was defined according to IMGT. Highly expanded clones were defined as clonotypes with a frequency above 0.1%. Shannon entropy served as the measure of repertoire diversity, while the Gini coefficient captured V-J evenness. A clonotype was considered public if more than one individual shared it. TCRdb reprocessing: public reads trimmed at Q25 with fastp, clones called with MiXCR, in-frame beta chains kept. CDR3 protein duplicates are merged, each entry listing the most common genes and DNA. These V and J calls originate from TCRdb's pipeline instead of the authors' own analysis. Recorded for this sample are 350,000 to 450,000 distinct CDR3 sequences; about 12% of them occurred a single time. Clones ranked in the top ten supply under 20% of the sample.

V and J are truncated by 8 bases and 2 bases respectively, leaving an intervening sequence of 13 bases. The CDR3 spans 14 residues, from the cysteine through the phenylalanine. Only CDR3 DNA is held: 42 bases, read in frame from base 1. CDR1 MNHEY and CDR2 SVGEGT were looked up in the germline V gene. This sample also appeared in a second study, on T cells in Graves' hyperthyroidism and ophthalmopathy. Per the second study: A patient counted as having stable Graves' hyperthyroidism if no progression to ophthalmopathy occurred over 18 months of follow-up. Hyperthyroidism patients were newly diagnosed, with disease duration under 2 months, and aged 18 to 65 years. Any patient with an uncontrolled infection, another autoimmune disease, pregnancy or lactation was excluded. Diagnoses relied on clinical symptoms, serum thyroxine and TRAb, thyroid ultrasound and orbital computed tomography. For the first round of RT-PCR on the TCR CDR3, the HTBI primer set was used together with the Qiagen OneStep RT-PCR kit. Most expanded thyroid clonotypes (frequency above 0.001) were also detected in blood, suggesting blood repertoires may reflect thyroid immune responses. A model built on a 13 V-J signature distinguished ophthalmopathy from stable hyperthyroidism, reaching 85% to 90% sensitivity and around 82% specificity in cross-validation and 80%/75% in testing. In validation, the model predicted progression to ophthalmopathy with approximately 70% sensitivity and roughly 72% specificity, a median of 6.5 months before onset. To identify TCR V-J signatures that set the groups apart, the researchers used a discovery cohort of 90 to 100 patients, made up of roughly 40 with Graves' ophthalmopathy and 57 with stable Graves' hyperthyroidism. Whether ophthalmopathy could be predicted prospectively was tested in an independent validation cohort made up of 18 to 20 hyperthyroidism patients plus 17 patients who later progressed to ophthalmopathy. For training and testing, the 110 or so patients in the discovery cohort were randomly divided in a 7:3 ratio. Thyroid tissue and blood T-cell repertoires from over 5 Graves' hyperthyroidism patients were also compared in the study. After sampling, hyperthyroidism patients received methimazole starting at 30 mg daily, and ophthalmopathy patients received high-dose intravenous methylprednisolone. The libraries were constructed in a second round of multiplex PCR and then size-selected and purified. Libraries were sequenced paired-end with 100 bp reads on an Illumina HiSeq2000. Raw data were processed with SOAPnuke, discarding reads with adapters, uncalled bases, mean Phred below 15, or no exact constant-primer or identifier match. COPE v1.2.5 was used to merge high-quality paired reads, and clonotypes were defined as unique nucleotide sequences. MiTCR v1.1 was used to align clonotypes to the IMGT TRBV, TRBD and TRBJ reference segments. The analysis included only V-J combinations with a frequency above 0.0001, which together covered around 99% of the repertoires. The TCS score was defined as F50 (clonal expansion) divided by E x V (chaos), with BLOSUM62-based TCRdist calculated between CDR3 peptides within each V-J. Welch's t-statistics and random forest reduced 500 to 650 V-J features to roughly 13, which were used in a naive Bayes classifier (R e1071). No statistical method was used to set the sample size in advance, and investigators knew the group allocation. The paper describes TCR Vbeta CDR3 sequencing of 135 peripheral blood samples, made up of approximately 40 ophthalmopathy patients, approximately 73 hyperthyroidism patients and about 17 progressor patients.

Sequences were derived from peripheral blood mononuclear cells (PBMCs), sampled at new diagnosis, from a patient treated with antithyroid drugs. The chain uses TRBV6-2 or TRBV6-3 and TRBJ2-1, with TRBD1 tentatively as D gene (5 bases match). This receptor was obtained from a woman aged 18-29 years with Graves disease. Donor details come from another sample of the same person, matched by shared clones. The CDR3 protein sequence reads: CASLGEIPYNEQFF. The DNA reads TGTGCCAGCTTAGGGGAAATCCCCTACAATGAGCAGTTCTTC.